The 5 T cell receptor delta chains given below trace back to one sample, sequenced in a study of gamma-delta T cells after stem cell transplantation. TCRdb called clones from the RT-PCR reads again using CATT. The sample lists some 2,100 delta-chain clones; less than 4% were seen once. The sequenced material came from gamma-delta T cells. The receptor set was obtained from a human donor. It is not recorded whose cells these are; they may come from a transplant donor.

This clone qualifies as medium-sized. The chain employs TRDV2 and TRDJ2; D gene uncertain. The CDR3 is made up of 16 amino acids. Trimming removed 1 base from V and 4 bases from J, with 15 bases in between. The germline V gene has CDR1 GEAIGNYY and CDR2 EKD. Written as DNA, the CDR3 is TGTGCCTGTGACACGACTTCACGGGAGGAGACAGCACAACTCTTCTTT. It specifies CACDTTSREETAQLFF.

This clone was recorded a few times. Given a far larger clone just one base away, this is likely a sequencing read error. This chain joins TRDV2 and TRDJ1; 10 nucleotides align to TRDD3. In germline, CDR1 is GEAIGNYY, CDR2 EKD. This CDR3 spans 17 amino acids. With 2 bases clipped from V and 1 base from J, the junction kept 9 bases outside the gene matches. Written as DNA, the CDR3 is TGTGCCTGTGACATACTGGGGGATTTGGGTCTCACCGATAAACTCATCTTT. Residues: CACDILGDLGLTDKLIF.

This clone has only a few counts. A read error likely explains why the TCRdb protein, taken from a much larger clone, differs from this DNA's translation at residue 3; the protein shown is translated from the DNA. The gene calls are TRDV2 and TRDJ3; 7 bases agree with TRDD3. This CDR3 contains 19 residues. Germline-derived CDR1 and CDR2 are GEAIGNYY and EKD. The CDR3, as DNA: TGTGCCTATGACACCATTGGGGGAACCAGCTCCTGGGACACCCGACAGATGTTTTTC. As protein: CAYDTIGGTSSWDTRQMFF.

Judged by abundance, this clone is medium-sized (0.01 to 0.1%). With a much larger clone just one base away, this may be a read error. Within the sample, other DNA sequences also encode this same CDR3. The chain is built from TRDV2 and TRDJ1; D is ambiguous. The germline V gene encodes CDR1 GEAIGNYY and CDR2 EKD. The CDR3 extends over 15 amino acids. The CDR3 region has the DNA TGTGCCTGTGACACCGTCTCCCTCCACACCGATAAGCTCATCTTT. It codes for CACDTVSLHTDKLIF.

The chain carries TRDV1 and TRDJ1; TRDD3 matches at 12 bases. V dropped 1 base and J dropped 4; count of bases not matched to a gene: 19. Germline V gene data show CDR1 as TSWWSYY and CDR2 as QGS. The CDR3 loop spans 21 amino acids. The CDR3 DNA sequence: TGTGCTCTTGGGGAACCCTTCCTACCCCTCCTTACTGGGGGATACCTCGATAAACTCATCTTT. It encodes CALGEPFLPLLTGGYLDKLIF.